These T cell receptor beta chains were read from a single sample in a study of blood T cell repertoires in COVID-19. The protocol was immunoSEQ multiplex PCR, while the TCRdb copy is restricted to in-frame clones and leaves out a portion. There are roughly 100,000 clones in the sample; about 85% occur only once, and 4.1% lies in the top ten. The specimen sequenced was peripheral blood. Receptor source: a man between 45 and 60 years old with acute or convalescent COVID-19. Each CDR3 is given with its conserved first and last residue. The order of the fields is CDR3 protein, CDR3 DNA, clone size, V gene, D gene, J gene. A D gene is named only where the DNA matches it firmly. A row's size may be missing; if present it is once, few, many or a size class.

CASSPKFVRALYGYTF	TGTGCCAGCTCACCGAAATTCGTCAGGGCGCTCTATGGCTACACCTTC	-	TRBV18	-	TRBJ1-2
CASSFGGGASYNEQFF	TGTGCCAGCAGCTTTGGCGGGGGGGCCTCCTACAATGAGCAGTTCTTC	-	TRBV5-4	TRBD2	TRBJ2-1
CASSPSTGAWFGYTF	TGTGCCAGCAGTCCAAGCACAGGGGCATGGTTTGGCTACACCTTC	-	TRBV27	TRBD1	TRBJ1-2
CASSLGGTSGRVTGELFF	TGTGCCAGCAGCTTAGGAGGGACTAGCGGGAGGGTTACCGGGGAGCTGTTTTTT	-	TRBV7-2	TRBD2	TRBJ2-2
CASSRGGQPQETQYF	TGCGCCAGCAGCAGGGGGGGGCAGCCCCAAGAGACCCAGTACTTC	-	TRBV5-1	-	TRBJ2-5
CASSSFGGSGDQPQHF	TGTGCCAGCAGCTCCTTCGGGGGGTCGGGGGATCAGCCCCAGCATTTT	-	TRBV5-8	-	TRBJ1-5
CASTKGARTEAFF	TGCGCCAGCACGAAGGGGGCGCGCACTGAAGCTTTCTTT	-	TRBV5-1	TRBD1	TRBJ1-1
CASSQEGAGNTGELFF	TGTGCCAGCAGCCAAGAAGGGGCAGGGAACACCGGGGAGCTGTTTTTT	-	TRBV3-1/TRBV3-2	-	TRBJ2-2
CASRPRQGARTNEKLFF	TGTGCCAGTAGGCCGAGACAGGGGGCGCGAACTAATGAAAAACTGTTTTTT	few	TRBV19	TRBD1	TRBJ1-4
CASSPPGGGNEQFF	TGTGCCAGCAGCCCACCGGGAGGGGGAAATGAGCAGTTCTTC	-	TRBV9	TRBD2	TRBJ2-1
CASSSGASGRAGEQFF	TGTGCCAGCAGCTCCGGGGCTAGCGGGAGGGCCGGGGAGCAGTTCTTC	-	TRBV11-3	TRBD2	TRBJ2-1
CASSFERATTNEKLFF	TGTGCCAGCAGCTTTGAGAGGGCCACAACTAATGAAAAACTGTTTTTT	-	TRBV7-9	-	TRBJ1-4
CASSLGQIYEQYF	TGTGCCAGCAGTCTGGGACAGATCTACGAGCAGTACTTC	-	TRBV27	TRBD1	TRBJ2-7
CASSSEVFNSPLHF	TGTGCCAGCAGCTCAGAAGTCTTCAATTCACCCCTCCACTTT	-	TRBV7-2	-	TRBJ1-6
CASRRDRGEQYF	TGTGCCAGCAGGAGGGACAGGGGAGAGCAGTACTTC	-	TRBV2	TRBD1	TRBJ2-7
CASSPVEGEQYF	TGTGCCAGCTCACCAGTCGAGGGCGAGCAGTACTTC	-	TRBV18	-	TRBJ2-7
CASSLLRESTDTQYF	TGCGCCAGCAGCTTGTTGCGGGAGAGCACAGATACGCAGTATTTT	once	TRBV5-1	TRBD2	TRBJ2-3
CASSEFYGLETQYF	TGTGCCAGCAGTGAATTTTACGGACTAGAGACCCAGTACTTC	-	TRBV25-1	-	TRBJ2-5
CASRTDSSSYNEQFF	TGTGCCAGCAGGACCGACTCGAGCTCCTACAATGAGCAGTTCTTC	-	TRBV6-5	-	TRBJ2-1
CASSILTGEDTQYF	TGTGCCAGTAGTATCTTGACAGGGGAAGATACGCAGTATTTT	-	TRBV19	TRBD1	TRBJ2-3
CASSLATGSSTDTQYF	TGCGCCAGCAGCTTGGCGACAGGATCTAGCACAGATACGCAGTATTTT	-	TRBV5-1	-	TRBJ2-3
CASSASGTRYYGYTF	TGTGCCAGCAGTGCCAGCGGGACACGTTATTATGGCTACACCTTC	-	TRBV2	-	TRBJ1-2
CAIKEGGPTGELFF	TGTGCCATCAAGGAGGGGGGGCCCACCGGGGAGCTGTTTTTT	-	TRBV10-3	-	TRBJ2-2
CASSRGQPRTDTQYF	TGTGCCAGTAGTAGAGGGCAGCCACGCACAGATACGCAGTATTTT	-	TRBV19	-	TRBJ2-3
CASSSSEETQYF	TGTGCCAGCAGCTCTAGCGAAGAGACCCAGTACTTC	few	TRBV5-6	-	TRBJ2-5
CASSPLGTGGTEAFF	TGTGCCAGCAGCCCCCTAGGGACAGGTGGCACTGAAGCTTTCTTT	-	TRBV14	TRBD1	TRBJ1-1